Listed below are T cell receptor beta chains from one sample, sequenced in a study of OX40 agonist ivuxolimab in advanced cancers. Produced via immunoSEQ multiplex PCR; TCRdb's table is partial and in-frame only. This table has roughly 26,000 clones, more than 80% appearing once. This specimen consisted of CD4+ or CD8+ T cells sorted from blood, obtained in a trial of the OX40 agonist ivuxolimab. All receptors derive from an adult with an advanced solid tumor such as melanoma, head and neck, liver or kidney cancer. Both conserved end residues are trimmed from each CDR3. A D gene is named only where the DNA matches it firmly.

d_call,v_call,j_call,cdr3_aa
.,TRBV4-1,TRBJ2-3,ASSQQLVTDTQY
TRBD2,TRBV28,TRBJ2-1,ASSPGGDENEQF
.,TRBV27,TRBJ1-4,ASSLRGLNEKLF
.,TRBV5-6,TRBJ1-1,ASSYPKVGASGAF
.,TRBV7-9,TRBJ2-5,ASSRIRQAYQETQY
TRBD2,TRBV7-3,TRBJ2-1,ASSLAASGYNEQF
TRBD1,TRBV19,TRBJ2-1,ASSIPGTGGGNEQF
TRBD2,TRBV4-1,TRBJ2-1,ASSQTRGGNTEQF
.,TRBV28,TRBJ2-7,ASSRVAYEQY
TRBD2,TRBV11-2,TRBJ2-7,ASSLATSGEFYEQY
TRBD1,TRBV19,TRBJ2-1,ASSRDRGLVSEQF
.,TRBV4-1,TRBJ2-3,ASSPLVAGLGDTQY
.,TRBV28,TRBJ2-7,ASSVDSYEQY
.,TRBV19,TRBJ2-2,ATRHTNTGELF
.,TRBV7-6,TRBJ2-3,ASSFLRGDTQY
.,TRBV5-4,TRBJ1-1,ASSLGDLVYTEAF
.,TRBV4-3,TRBJ1-5,ASSQDSRTNQPQH
.,TRBV2,TRBJ2-3,ASSPAGDTQY
.,TRBV28,TRBJ1-1,ASSSLRVDRLNTEAF
.,TRBV12-5,TRBJ1-1,ASGSPGDTEAF
.,TRBV9,TRBJ2-1,ASSEGTLYNEQF
TRBD1,TRBV29-1,TRBJ2-7,SVLTGVEQY
TRBD1,TRBV6-6,TRBJ2-7,ASSFGTGGFYEQY
TRBD1,TRBV19,TRBJ2-1,ASRSRPGTGYNEQF
.,TRBV7-9,TRBJ2-7,ASIGQYEQY
TRBD2,TRBV19,TRBJ2-1,ASSKSSGRIGNEQF
.,TRBV11-3,TRBJ2-7,ASSPGGDRTEY
.,TRBV7-9,TRBJ2-1,ASNKPRAGVTYNEQF
.,TRBV2,TRBJ2-7,ASSEGTIYEQY
.,TRBV7-9,TRBJ2-1,ASSVTPYNEQF
.,TRBV10-2,TRBJ2-1,ASSESGRSLEQF
.,TRBV27,TRBJ2-1,ASRNPQLFSYNEQF
.,TRBV5-1,TRBJ2-7,ASSLQGSTYEQY
.,TRBV7-9,TRBJ1-3,ASSLTGSGNTIY
.,TRBV4-2,TRBJ2-7,ASSQNYEQY